This TCR beta chain was obtained from a study of blood T cell repertoires in COVID-19 (dated by TCRdb to the early 2020s). A note on the overall study: Samples covering the acute and convalescent phases of COVID-19 were provided by collaborators in the United States, Italy and Spain. The prospective study material was composed of cDNA or gDNA derived from T cells, B-cell-depleted T cells, or PBMCs. The dataset comprised deeply sampled blood TCRbeta repertoires from subjects exposed to, actively infected with, or recovered from COVID-19. The repertoires were released in a freely available public database meant as a resource for research on the immune response to SARS-CoV-2. The samples were drawn from the first 160 participants of the ongoing ImmuneRACE study and from roughly 1,300 subjects provided by 6 global collaborators. Nearly every sample came with metadata listing a de-identified subject ID, COVID-19 status, age in years and sex. HLA class I and class II types, where available, came from metadata supplied by the sample provider rather than from assay-based typing.

The germline V gene sets CDR1 to LGHNA and CDR2 to YSLEER. Spanning cysteine to phenylalanine, the CDR3 consists of 14 amino acids. Only the CDR3 region is kept as DNA, spanning 42 bases read in frame from base 1. V gives up 0 bases and J gives up 4 bases, and the segment between their germline ends measures 9 bases. A word on this clone: Which antigen it targets is not known. Base-call qualities are not available, and no considerably larger clone is one nucleotide away.

What the authors observed across the whole study: How much clinical and demographic metadata was included differed by source and by participant, and the metadata was provided uncurated.

Enrolling through a virtual design, the prospective study's participants ranged in age from roughly 18 to 89 years and lived across 24 United States geographic areas. In the prospective study, cohorts were assigned on the basis of participant-reported clinical history obtained from a screening survey and a study questionnaire. A participant counted as exposed if, within 2 weeks of entering the study, that participant had been in contact with someone who had a PCR-confirmed or clinician-diagnosed COVID-19 case. Mobile phlebotomists in the prospective study collected whole blood, serum and a nasopharyngeal or oropharyngeal swab from every participant. Prospective study participants could optionally give additional blood draws and questionnaires over an approximately two-month period. Before DNA extraction, blood samples from the prospective study were shipped at room temperature or frozen. TCRbeta CDR3 regions were amplified from genomic DNA by means of the immunoSEQ Assay, a bias-controlled multiplex PCR. The source study handled its data this way. Nucleated cell counts per sample were estimated from amplification of reference gene primers within the assay. Sequence reads were collapsed and filtered to measure the absolute abundance of every unique TCRbeta CDR3 rearrangement. For each sample, productive Simpson clonality was calculated as the square root of Simpson's diversity index over productive rearrangements. Not all clones reach the TCRdb copy of this immuneACCESS table, which keeps in-frame sequences only. Checked studies attribute under half of the gap to unresolved V genes and leave the rest unexplained. The D gene and trimming were derived from the DNA, and the V and J assignments and clone size from that table. Present in this sample are around 270,000 clones, around nine tenths of which were seen just once. The ten top clones hold about 2.9% of the sample.

This receptor was identified in a woman aged 40 to 49 who had been exposed to COVID-19. Here the chain combines TRBV4-3 and TRBJ1-2, with the D gene call left open. The sequencing sample was made of PBMCs or T cells enriched from blood (not recorded which). The DNA sequence is given as TGCGCCAGCAGCCAAGAAAACAGCTTCTATGGCTACACCTTC. This gives the protein CASSQENSFYGYTF.